This entry is about one T cell receptor beta chain. Its antigen remains unidentified. It has no much larger one-base neighbor in the sample; base qualities were not kept. In the same sample, other DNA sequences code for this CDR3. Donors were healthy HIV-negative adults with no recently reported acute infections or vaccinations. Every donor was a Caucasian adult residing in Nashville, Tennessee, USA. For unsorted samples, approximately 84 million PBMCs were counted, and genomic DNA was extracted using the QIAamp DNA Blood Mini kit. After blood collection by leukapheresis, PBMCs were isolated using Ficoll-Histopaque density gradient centrifugation and then cryopreserved in the vapor phase of liquid nitrogen. The data are from a study of shared clonotypes between healthy human individuals (dated by TCRdb to the early 2020s). With respect to the entire study: A few men and a couple of women, aged 18 to 49 years, made up the cohort. To estimate repertoire size and how much clonotypes are shared between individuals, the study performed deep sequencing of blood TCR repertoires from five healthy adults. To increase sequencing depth and limit assay-specific biases, TCR repertoire library preparation and sequencing were carried out by different laboratories using diverse techniques. Between about 0.8 and 9 billion PBMCs per donor were obtained by leukapheresis. The paper as a whole reports these results and caveats: Sampling was limited to blood, and TCR repertoires in tissue likely differ from TCR repertoires in blood. Pairwise subsampling led to the expectation that sequencing depth would affect the degree of clonotype sharing among donors. The small number of donors limited the genetic and exposure-history diversity represented.

From its cysteine to its phenylalanine, the CDR3 spans 16 amino acids. Only the CDR3 DNA is retained, 48 bases long and in frame from the first base. V was cut back by 0 bases and J by 0 bases, leaving a gap of 11 bases between them. CDR1 and CDR2 are read off the germline V gene as SGHAT and FQNNGV. Using the deep immunoSEQ assay, multiplex PCR amplified TCR CDR3 regions from genomic DNA. Extracted genomic DNA from each cell subset was spread evenly across all wells of several immunoSEQ 96-well plates, with each plate serving as a replicate. For unsorted PBMC, each replicate PCR was loaded with 300 ng genomic DNA, equivalent to 25,000 to 35,000 T cell genomes. Unsorted PBMC genomic DNA was sequenced across ten immunoSEQ deep assay plates. Purified libraries were quantified with a Qubit 3.0 fluorometer, sized on a Bioanalyzer 2100, and re-quantified with the KAPA Library Quantification kit. Each immunoSEQ 96-well plate was sequenced on its own single-read 150-cycle Illumina NextSeq 550 flow cell. On the study's bioinformatics: The immunoSEQ output contained only junctional sequences without quality scores, so filtering could not match that applied to full-length reads. Sequences were annotated with PyIR, a Python wrapper for IgBLAST v1.9, and V/J genes and CDR3 were assigned using IMGT germline references. Any read was removed if the V/J assignment was weak (E-value above 1e-6), the CDR3 was missing, or the read contained stop codons, out-of-frame junctions, or ambiguous translated residues. A V3J clonotype was defined by an identical inferred V gene, J gene, and CDR3 amino acid sequence. The percentage overlap between two repertoires was calculated by dividing the number of shared unique clonotypes by the size of the smaller repertoire. Three approaches were used to assess repertoire richness: RTK rarefaction, the Chao1 estimator, and Recon v2.1 estimates of unobserved clonotypes. As stored in TCRdb, this immuneACCESS dataset retains in-frame rearrangements with V and J assigned. A fraction of the clones does not appear; measured against another copy, unresolved V genes explain less than half of the discrepancy, and the remainder lacks a known reason. V and J calls and clone size are those listed in that table; D and trimming were worked out from the DNA. Across this sample there are hundreds of thousands of clones, with around three quarters seen only once. The ten most abundant clones make up around 11% of the sample.

Input material: PBMCs. This clonotype originated in a woman between 35 and 50 years old in good health. Some clones in this sample may be carry-over from other donors' samples. The sequence links TRBV11-2 to TRBJ1-1; TRBD1 is perhaps the D gene, given 5 matching bases. The DNA sequence is TGTGCCAGCAGCTTAGAACTTGCGGGGCTGAACACTGAAGCTTTCTTT. Translated, it gives CASSLELAGLNTEAFF.